Presented here are 10 T cell receptor beta chains from one specimen sequenced in a study of blood T cells in healthy people across ages. Sample-barcoded 5' priming and a J-beta primer mix drove a second PCR of about 6 to 12 cycles. TCRdb redid the calling of the 5' RACE reads with MiXCR, one entry per CDR3 protein. The sample shows some 930,000 distinct CDR3 sequences, roughly 29% of them seen only once. The same data also contributed to another study, on T cells of mothers and their children.

Sequenced sample: blood. These TCRs come from a woman in her thirties or forties in good health.

This clonotype has only one observation. V is TRBV20-1 and J is TRBJ2-7; D not resolved. V gave up 7 bases and J gave up 0 bases, with 19 bases separating them. Germline CDR1 and CDR2: DFQATT and SNEGSKA (reference sequence). The CDR3 is 15 amino acids. CDR3 nucleotide sequence: TGCAGTGTTTTCCGAGACATGGCGCGCTCCTACGAGCAGTACTTC. Amino acid sequence: CSVFRDMARSYEQYF.

With respect to this clonotype: The junction differs from germline at one of its ends, possibly a read error. The chain couples TRBV9 to TRBJ1-4, with 10 positions matching TRBD1. CDR3 size: 14 residues. CDR1 is SGDLS and CDR2 is YYNGEE in the germline V gene. The CDR3 region has the DNA TGTACCAGCAGCCGGACAGGGGGTTATGAAAAACTGTTTTTT. It specifies CTSSRTGGYEKLFF.

At least ten counts were recorded for this clonotype. This chain uses TRBV7-2 with TRBJ1-2, with D unresolved. V was trimmed by 0 bases and J by 3 bases, leaving 14 bases between them. Germline V gives CDR1 SGHTA, CDR2 FQGNSA. The CDR3 totals 16 residues. The DNA of the CDR3 is TGTGCCAGCAGCTTAGCCTCGGACGGCCGGGACTATGGCTACACCTTC. Translation gives CASSLASDGRDYGYTF.

The sample holds many counts of this clonotype. The chain recombines TRBV12-3 or TRBV12-4 with TRBJ2-7; D possibly matches TRBD1 or TRBD2 (6 bases each). The length of the CDR3 is 15 residues. Trimming cost V 8 bases and J 3 bases, with 20 bases left between them. CDR3 region: CASCGIKGGNYEQYF. The DNA for the CDR3 is TGTGCCAGCTGCGGGATAAAAGGGGGTAACTACGAGCAGTACTTC.

This clonotype was seen a few times. The V gene is TRBV3-1, the J gene TRBJ1-1; unclear D gene. Trimming took 0 bases from V and 11 from J, leaving 13 bases between them. CDR1 and CDR2 from the germline V gene are LGHDT and YNNKEL (reference sequence). The CDR3 consists of 13 residues. CDR3: CASSQDRYSVAFF. CDR3 DNA sequence: TGTGCCAGCAGCCAAGATAGGTACTCGGTGGCTTTCTTT.

This chain connects TRBV3-1 to TRBJ2-3; D possibly corresponds to TRBD2 (5 bases). The CDR3 totals 16 residues. V lost 3 bases, J lost 4 bases, and 17 bases lay in between. In germline, CDR1 is LGHDT, CDR2 YNNKEL (reference sequence). The CDR3 is CASSQEVGRFADTQYF. Written as DNA, the CDR3 is TGTGCCAGCAGCCAGGAGGTAGGAAGGTTTGCAGATACGCAGTATTTT.

This clonotype was observed once. The rearrangement links TRBV28 to TRBJ1-1, with D maybe TRBD1 (5 bases). Germline V gene sequence: CDR1 MDHEN, CDR2 SYDVKM. V lost 2 bases to trimming and J lost 5 bases, with 21 bases between them. The CDR3 extends over 17 amino acids. The CDR3 sequence: CASSLELSQGPGTEAFF. The CDR3, as DNA: TGTGCCAGCAGTTTAGAGTTGTCTCAGGGCCCCGGGACTGAAGCTTTCTTT.

The chain couples TRBV6-6 to TRBJ2-4; D may be TRBD2 (6 bases). The DNA matches TRBJ2-7 better at its end, which makes the J call doubtful. The germline CDR1 and CDR2 sequences are MNHNY and SVGAGI (reference sequence). The CDR3 length is 11 residues. For the CDR3, the DNA is TGTGCCAGCAGTGTTAGCGGCGAGCAGTACTTC. Amino acids: CASSVSGEQYF.

Concerning this clonotype itself: One end of the junction varies from germline; a read error may be responsible. V is TRBV6-2 or TRBV6-3 and J is TRBJ2-1, with 7 bases identical to TRBD2. Per germline, CDR1 MNHEY and CDR2 SVGEGT. This CDR3 is built from 14 residues. In DNA form, the CDR3 reads TGTGCCAGCACTTACCGGGGCGGGAGTAGTCGGCAGTTCTTC. It specifies CASTYRGGSSRQFF.

This clonotype was seen many times. The rearrangement uses TRBV6-5 and TRBJ2-7; tentative D call: TRBD2 (5 bases). The germline V gene encodes CDR1 MNHEY and CDR2 SVGAGI. The V end lost 10 bases, the J end lost 4 bases, and 8 bases lay between the germline ends. This CDR3 is built from 10 residues. The CDR3 region is CAIGEYEQYF. CDR3 in DNA: TGTGCCATCGGGGAATACGAGCAGTACTTC.